Only one count was recorded for the clone carrying this T cell receptor (beta chain). Its antigen is not known. DNA at 200 ng, tens of thousands of T cell genomes, went into sorted-subset replicate PCRs. TCRdb's copy holds only in-frame clones and misses some; the assay was immunoSEQ multiplex PCR. The sample yields some 2,500,000 clones, roughly 93% seen once. Investigators divided CD4+ cells into CD45RA+ naive and CD45RA-negative memory subsets. The sample is drawn from a study of shared clonotypes between healthy human individuals. Study-level findings and limits: Sorted-subset sequencing was shown by rarefaction to be incomplete despite large depth. Non-shared clonotypes were found to have lower generation probabilities than the clonotypes that were shared by all four of the sorted-subset donors.

Sequenced sample: naive CD4+ T cells from PBMCs. Subset in this sample: CD45RA+ positively selected. The receptor was isolated from a young man in good health. Some clones in this sample may be carry-over from other donors' samples.

CDR3 protein: CASSPGTGGADIQYF. The CDR3 coding sequence is TGTGCCAGCTCACCAGGGACAGGGGGCGCTGACATTCAGTACTTC. The genes are TRBV18 and TRBJ2-4, with TRBD1 matching over 12 bases. Losses at the gene ends were 2 bases for V and 8 bases for J; bases not matched to a gene: 4. The CDR3 spans 15 residues. Germline lookup yields CDR1 KGHSH and CDR2 LQKENI.